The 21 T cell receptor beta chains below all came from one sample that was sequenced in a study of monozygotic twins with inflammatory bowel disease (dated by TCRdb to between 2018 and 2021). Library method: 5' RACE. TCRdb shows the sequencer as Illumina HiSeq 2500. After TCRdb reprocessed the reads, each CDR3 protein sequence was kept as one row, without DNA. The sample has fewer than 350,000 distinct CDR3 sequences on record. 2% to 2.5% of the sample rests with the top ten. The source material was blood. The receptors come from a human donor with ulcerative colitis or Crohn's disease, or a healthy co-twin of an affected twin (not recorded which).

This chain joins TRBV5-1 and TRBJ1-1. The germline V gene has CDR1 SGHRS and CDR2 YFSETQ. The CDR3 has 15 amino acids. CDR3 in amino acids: CASSLLLGKNTEAFF.

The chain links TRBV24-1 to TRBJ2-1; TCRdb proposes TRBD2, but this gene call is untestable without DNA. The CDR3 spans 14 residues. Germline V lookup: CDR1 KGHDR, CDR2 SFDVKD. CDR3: CATAGLAPINEQFF.

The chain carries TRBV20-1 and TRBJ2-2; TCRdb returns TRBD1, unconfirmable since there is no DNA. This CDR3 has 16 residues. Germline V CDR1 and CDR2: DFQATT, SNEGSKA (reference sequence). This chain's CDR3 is CSARSPVAGRTGELFF.

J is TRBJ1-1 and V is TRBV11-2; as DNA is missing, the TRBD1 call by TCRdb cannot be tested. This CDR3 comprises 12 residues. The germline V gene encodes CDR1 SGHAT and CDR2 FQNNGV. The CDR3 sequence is CASSPDRAEPHF.

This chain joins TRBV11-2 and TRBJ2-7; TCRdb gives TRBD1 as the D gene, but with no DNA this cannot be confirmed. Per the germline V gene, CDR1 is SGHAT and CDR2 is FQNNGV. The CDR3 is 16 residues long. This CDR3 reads CASSLRDGSSLYEQYF. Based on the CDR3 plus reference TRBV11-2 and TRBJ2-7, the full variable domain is EAGVAQSPRYKIIEKRQSVAFWCNPISGHATLYWYQQILGQGPKLLIQFQNNGVVDDSQLPKDRFSAERLKGVDSTLKIQPAKLEDSAVYLCASSLRDGSSLYEQYFGPGTRLTVT.

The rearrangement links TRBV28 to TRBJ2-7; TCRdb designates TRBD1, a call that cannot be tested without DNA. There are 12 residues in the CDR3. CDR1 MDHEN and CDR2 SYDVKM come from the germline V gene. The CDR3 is CASRSQTYEQYF.

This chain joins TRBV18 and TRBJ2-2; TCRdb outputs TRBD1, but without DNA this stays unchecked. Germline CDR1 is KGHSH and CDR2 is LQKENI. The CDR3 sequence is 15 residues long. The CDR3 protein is CASSSTGVPTGELFF.

The CDR3 protein is CASSPLSGTPYNEQFF. The J gene is TRBJ2-1, the V gene TRBV12-3 or TRBV12-4; TCRdb lists TRBD1, though no DNA is available to test this call. The CDR3 runs to 16 residues.

CDR3: CASSEAGSFSYNEQFF. The V gene is TRBV6-1, the J gene TRBJ2-1. From germline, CDR1 is MNHNS and CDR2 SASEGT. This CDR3 is built from 16 residues.

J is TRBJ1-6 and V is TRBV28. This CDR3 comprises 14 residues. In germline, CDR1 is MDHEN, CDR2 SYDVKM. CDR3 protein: CASSFAGRHSPLHF.

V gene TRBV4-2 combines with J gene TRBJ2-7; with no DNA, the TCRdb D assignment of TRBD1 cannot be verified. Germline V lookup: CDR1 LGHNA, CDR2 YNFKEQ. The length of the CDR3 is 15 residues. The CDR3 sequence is CASSKAPGFPYEQYF.

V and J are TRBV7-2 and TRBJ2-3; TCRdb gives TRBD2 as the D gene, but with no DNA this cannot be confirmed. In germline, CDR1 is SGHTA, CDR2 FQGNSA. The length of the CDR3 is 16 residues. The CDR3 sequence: CASSLSSGAALNTQYF.

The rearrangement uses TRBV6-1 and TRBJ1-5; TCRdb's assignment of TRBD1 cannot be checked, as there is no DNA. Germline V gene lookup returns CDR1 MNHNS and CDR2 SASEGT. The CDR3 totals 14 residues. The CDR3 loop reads CASSINRGDQPQHF.

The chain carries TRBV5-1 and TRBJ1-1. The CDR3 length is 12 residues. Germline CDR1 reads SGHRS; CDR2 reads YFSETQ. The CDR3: CASKDTLGEAFF. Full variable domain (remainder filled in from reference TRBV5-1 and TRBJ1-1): KAGVTQTPRYLIKTRGQQVTLSCSPISGHRSVSWYQQTPGQGLQFLFEYFSETQRNKGNFPGRFSGRQFSNSRSEMNVSTLELGDSALYLCASKDTLGEAFFGQGTRLTVV.

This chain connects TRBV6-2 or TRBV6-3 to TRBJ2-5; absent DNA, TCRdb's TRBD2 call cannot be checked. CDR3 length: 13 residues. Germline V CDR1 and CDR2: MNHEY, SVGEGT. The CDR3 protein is CASRSEGSGTQYF.

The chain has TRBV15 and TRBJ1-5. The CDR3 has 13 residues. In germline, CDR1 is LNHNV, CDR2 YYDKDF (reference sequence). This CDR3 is CATSKGLNQPQHF. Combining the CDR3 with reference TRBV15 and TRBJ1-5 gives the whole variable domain DAMVIQNPRYQVTQFGKPVTLSCSQTLNHNVMYWYQQKSSQAPKLLFHYYDKDFNNEADTPDNFQSRRPNTSFCFLDIRSPGLGDTAMYLCATSKGLNQPQHFGDGTRLSIL.

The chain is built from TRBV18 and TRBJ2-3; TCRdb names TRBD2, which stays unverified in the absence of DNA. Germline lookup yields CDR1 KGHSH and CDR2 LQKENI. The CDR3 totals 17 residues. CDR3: CASSPLLTSGSPDTQYF.

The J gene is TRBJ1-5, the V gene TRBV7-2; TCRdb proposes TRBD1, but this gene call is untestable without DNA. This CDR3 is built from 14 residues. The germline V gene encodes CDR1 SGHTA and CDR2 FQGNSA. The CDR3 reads CASGRGGGSQPQHF.

This CDR3 is CASIGGESNQPQHF. The rearrangement joins TRBV2 to TRBJ1-5. The CDR3 loop spans 14 amino acids. From germline, CDR1 is SNHLY and CDR2 FYNNEI.

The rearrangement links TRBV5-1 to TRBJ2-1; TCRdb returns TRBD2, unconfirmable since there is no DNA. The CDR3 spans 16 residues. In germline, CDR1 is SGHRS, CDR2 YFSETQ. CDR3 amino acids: CASSFLAGGPSNEQFF.

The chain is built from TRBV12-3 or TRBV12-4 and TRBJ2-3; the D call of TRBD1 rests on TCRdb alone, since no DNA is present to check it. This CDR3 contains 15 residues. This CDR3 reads CASSPRGGIGFTQYF.